Each of the 14 T cell receptor beta chains below was sequenced from the same sample in a study of cytomegalovirus exposure and HLA in healthy donors. PCR employed 60 Vbeta and 13 Jbeta primers. Measured with immunoSEQ multiplex PCR; TCRdb has only the in-frame clones, and not every one. Of more than 75,000 clones listed, approximately 90% are singletons. The sample taken for sequencing was PBMCs. All receptors derive from a man aged 18 to 35 in good health and CMV-seronegative.

The genes are TRBV25-1 and TRBJ2-1; 7 bases line up with TRBD2. V trimming: 3 bases; J trimming: 0 bases; junction bases outside the gene matches: 2. The CDR3 has 15 residues. From germline, CDR1 is MGHDK and CDR2 SYGVNS. CDR3 amino acids: CASSEPGGSYNEQFF. The CDR3, as DNA: TGTGCCAGCAGTGAGCCGGGGGGCTCCTACAATGAGCAGTTCTTC.

Here the CDR3 DNA reads TGTGCCAGCGGACCCGGGACAGGGGGCTGGTGTAAGCAGTTCTTC. Its translation: CASGPGTGGWCKQFF. The chain recombines TRBV28 with TRBJ2-1; 12 nucleotides align to TRBD1. CDR1 is MDHEN and CDR2 is SYDVKM in the germline V gene. The CDR3 runs to 15 residues. V shed 8 bases and J 11 bases; nucleotides not matched to a gene: 13.

Only a few counts were recorded for this clone. The V call is TRBV15, the J call TRBJ2-1, with D possibly TRBD1 on 5 matching bases. The CDR3 extends over 17 amino acids. Germline CDR1 reads LNHNV; CDR2 reads YYDKDF (reference sequence). Trimming removed 0 bases at V and 5 bases at J, with 17 bases between. DNA for the CDR3: TGTGCCACCAGCAGAGAGTGGGGCCGGGTTGCGGACAATGAGCAGTTCTTC. It yields the protein CATSREWGRVADNEQFF.

The chain recombines TRBV6-6 with TRBJ2-1; 9 bases line up with TRBD2. Per germline, CDR1 MNHNY and CDR2 SVGAGI (reference sequence). Trimming cost V 0 bases and J 7 bases; bases outside gene matches: 7. This CDR3 comprises 16 residues. This CDR3 reads CASSYSSGTSLNEQFF. DNA for the CDR3: TGTGCCAGCAGTTACTCGTCCGGGACTAGCTTAAATGAGCAGTTCTTC.

V is TRBV7-6 and J is TRBJ2-1; no clear D. The CDR3 spans 15 residues. Between the trimmed V and J ends, which lost 1 base and 4 bases, there was a span of 11 bases. From germline, CDR1 is SGHVS and CDR2 FNYEAQ. The CDR3 is CASSLGLEVYNEQFF. The DNA of the CDR3 is TGTGCCAGCAGCTTAGGGCTAGAGGTGTACAATGAGCAGTTCTTC.

This clone has only a few counts. The genes are TRBV5-4 and TRBJ2-7; no firm D call. Germline CDR1 and CDR2: SGHNT and YYREEE (reference sequence). This CDR3 is built from 13 residues. Trimming stripped 7 bases from V and 0 bases from J, with 11 bases between. As DNA, the CDR3 is TGTGCCAGCGGTGGGCCGCCCTCCTACGAGCAGTACTTC. It is translated as CASGGPPSYEQYF.

J is TRBJ1-1 and V is TRBV7-9; 9 bases fit TRBD1. This CDR3 is 16 amino acids long. Germline CDR1 is SEHNR and CDR2 is FQNEAQ (reference sequence). J gave up 7 bases and V 9 bases, and 18 bases lay outside the gene matches. The CDR3 spells CASAGQGGVGLNEAFF. CDR3 DNA sequence: TGTGCCAGTGCGGGACAGGGTGGGGTTGGTTTAAATGAAGCTTTCTTT. The full variable domain, rest sourced from reference TRBV7-9 and TRBJ1-1, is DTGVSQNPRHKITKRGQNVTFRCDPISEHNRLYWYRQTLGQGPEFLTYFQNEAQLEKSRLLSDRFSAERPKGSFSTLEIQRTEQGDSAMYLCASAGQGGVGLNEAFFGQGTRLTVV.

The chain is built from TRBV7-9 and TRBJ1-1; D is perhaps TRBD1 (6 bases). This CDR3 spans 14 amino acids. The germline V and J ends were trimmed by 5 bases and 8 bases, with 18 bases remaining between them. Germline CDR1 and CDR2: SEHNR and FQNEAQ (reference sequence). The CDR3 DNA is TGTGCCAGCAGCCTTGCGGGGGGCATTAAGGAAGCTTTCTTT. The encoded protein is CASSLAGGIKEAFF.

The chain joins TRBV19 to TRBJ1-1; 8 bases are a match to TRBD1. V lost 7 bases to trimming and J lost 3 bases; unmatched junction nucleotides: 7. The germline gives CDR1 LNHDA, CDR2 SQIVND (reference sequence). The CDR3 extends over 14 amino acids. Here the CDR3 reads CASTPRGRDTEAFF. CDR3 sequence (DNA): TGTGCCAGTACCCCCAGGGGGCGAGACACTGAAGCTTTCTTT.

The chain recombines TRBV18 with TRBJ1-1; 8 bases are shared with TRBD1. Looked up from germline, CDR1 is KGHSH and CDR2 is LQKENI. With 3 bases clipped from V and 1 base from J, the junction kept 13 bases outside the gene matches. The CDR3 covers 18 residues. Written as DNA, the CDR3 is TGTGCCAGCTCACCGGGAGTCAGGGGGCTTTCAGGGAACACTGAAGCTTTCTTT. It yields the protein CASSPGVRGLSGNTEAFF.

The genes are TRBV30 and TRBJ1-1; no reliable D call. The CDR3 spans 13 residues. With 2 bases removed from V and 1 base from J, the gap between germline ends came to 8 bases. Germline V gives CDR1 GTSNPN, CDR2 SVGIG (reference sequence). This CDR3 reads CAWSPTTNTEAFF. The CDR3 DNA reads TGTGCCTGGAGTCCGACAACGAACACTGAAGCTTTCTTT.

The chain recombines TRBV2 with TRBJ1-1, with D tentatively TRBD1 (5 bases). Trimming stripped 6 bases from V and 2 bases from J, with 13 bases between. Germline V gene sequence: CDR1 SNHLY, CDR2 FYNNEI. This CDR3 has 14 amino acids. The CDR3 DNA follows: TGTGCCAGCAGGTTGAACAGGATAAACACTGAAGCTTTCTTT. This translates into CASRLNRINTEAFF.

The chain carries TRBV12-5 and TRBJ2-1, with 11 bases aligning to TRBD2. CDR1 is LGHNT and CDR2 is FRNRAP in the germline V gene. The CDR3 runs to 15 residues. V dropped 7 bases and J dropped 3; count of bases not matched to a gene: 5. The CDR3 spells CASAPGTSGYNEQFF. In DNA form, the CDR3 reads TGTGCTAGTGCTCCCGGGACTAGCGGCTACAATGAGCAGTTCTTC.

This clone was seen a handful of times. The rearrangement uses TRBV19 and TRBJ2-7, with 12 positions matching TRBD2. Germline loops: CDR1 LNHDA, CDR2 SQIVND (reference sequence). The CDR3 runs to 16 residues. V shed 6 bases, J shed 1 base, and the junction held 7 bases outside the gene matches. The DNA for the CDR3 is TGTGCCAGTAGCCAGACTAGCGGGAGTATGTCCTACGAGCAGTACTTC. Protein product: CASSQTSGSMSYEQYF.